The clone carrying this T cell receptor (beta chain) appeared a single time. Patients of the Seattle cohort, enrolled during active infection, were followed longitudinally. Per the original methods: Researchers report that nucleated cell counts were estimated from reference gene primer amplification. Some clones are missing from TCRdb's copy, which holds only in-frame ones; the method was immunoSEQ multiplex PCR. Clonal size and the V and J genes are those of that table, whereas D and trimming came from the DNA. The sample holds over 45,000 clones; roughly 87% are singletons and the top ten take roughly 3.9%. This sample is drawn from a study of blood T cell repertoires in COVID-19. Study in general: The cDNA or gDNA used as material had been derived from T cells, B-cell-depleted T cells, or PBMCs.

V was trimmed by 5 bases and J by 3 bases, leaving 5 bases between them. Looked up from germline, CDR1 is ENHRY and CDR2 is SYGVKD. The CDR3 runs to 12 residues. Sample: peripheral blood. The receptor was isolated from a man in his forties or fifties with COVID-19, enrolled during active disease. The chain employs TRBV10-3 and TRBJ2-1; TRBD2 is a possible D gene (5 bases). The CDR3 region is CAISRGYNEQFF. The CDR3 DNA follows: TGTGCCATCAGTCGGGGCTACAATGAGCAGTTCTTC.